Listed here are 28 T cell receptor beta chains from one sample, sequenced in a study of blood T cells in healthy people across ages. Combining a sample-barcoded 5' primer with a J-beta primer mix, a second PCR ran for roughly 6 to 11 cycles. TCRdb used MiXCR to reprocess the 5' RACE reads, holding one entry per CDR3 protein. The repertoire has around 500,000 distinct CDR3 sequences, about 25% of them found once; the top ten carry approximately 3.5%. These data also featured in a second study, about T cells of mothers and their children.

The specimen was blood. These receptors all come from a boy between 2 and 10 years old in good health.

This clonotype has ten or more counts. The chain has TRBV12-5 and TRBJ2-5; D uncertain. Trimming shortened V by 5 bases and J by 5 bases, and 12 bases separated the two germline ends. This CDR3 region has 13 residues. Germline V CDR1 and CDR2: LGHNT, FRNRAP. In DNA form, the CDR3 reads TGTGCTAGTGGTGCCAATGGTGGGGAGACCCAGTACTTC. Translation: CASGANGGETQYF.

CDR3 residues: CASSQDGQRVQQYF. The CDR3 DNA reads as TGTGCCAGCAGCCAAGATGGCCAGCGGGTACAGCAGTACTTC. V and J are TRBV14 and TRBJ2-5, with D perhaps matching TRBD2 (6 bases). Germline assignment: CDR1 SGHDN and CDR2 FVKESK. This CDR3 is 14 amino acids long. Trimming removed 0 bases at V and 11 bases at J, with 16 bases between.

The chain uses TRBV20-1 and TRBJ2-3, with D perhaps being TRBD1 or TRBD2 (5 bases each). The V gene's germline CDR1 is DFQATT and CDR2 SNEGSKA (reference sequence). The CDR3 has 14 amino acids. Trimming pared 0 bases from V and 4 bases from J, leaving 11 bases between. In DNA, the CDR3 is TGCAGTGCTAGAGAGGCGGTGGGGGCAGATACGCAGTATTTT. Translated, it gives CSAREAVGADTQYF.

This clonotype came up a few times. CDR3 sequence: CASSPCRLANYGYTF. CDR3 sequence (DNA): TGTGCCAGCAGCCCCTGCCGACTAGCTAACTATGGCTACACCTTC. The V and J genes are TRBV21-1 and TRBJ1-2. TRBV21-1 is noted as a pseudogene. This CDR3 has 15 residues.

This rearrangement joins TRBV2 to TRBJ2-3; 9 bases are a match to TRBD2. The CDR3 is made up of 15 amino acids. The junction had 10 bases not matched to a gene; V was cut back by 8 bases and J by 4 bases. Germline-derived CDR1 and CDR2 are SNHLY and FYNNEI. The CDR3 DNA follows: TGTGCCAGCGAGTGGGCGGGGGGGCGTTCAGATACGCAGTATTTT. It yields the protein CASEWAGGRSDTQYF.

The chain uses TRBV11-2 and TRBJ2-5, with D perhaps matching TRBD1 or TRBD2 (5 bases each). Trimming took off 5 bases at V and 5 bases at J, with 21 bases between the two ends. Germline CDR1 and CDR2: SGHAT and FQNNGV. The CDR3 spans 16 residues. The CDR3 spells CASSPITGPRGETQYF. In DNA, the CDR3 is TGTGCCAGCAGCCCGATTACGGGACCCCGAGGGGAGACCCAGTACTTC.

This clonotype has a handful of counts. This CDR3 is CSALNSGTSVTQYF. CDR3 DNA: TGCAGTGCCCTCAACTCCGGGACTAGCGTAACCCAGTACTTC. The chain recombines TRBV20-1 with TRBJ2-1; 10 bases match TRBD2. The DNA end is a closer match to TRBJ2-5, so the J assignment may be wrong. Per the germline V gene, CDR1 is DFQATT and CDR2 is SNEGSKA (reference sequence). The CDR3 covers 14 residues.

The rearrangement uses TRBV10-3 and TRBJ2-3, with D hard to call. The CDR3 is 14 residues long. From germline, CDR1 is ENHRY and CDR2 SYGVKD. V was shortened by 3 bases and J by 0 bases, with 7 bases between the two germline ends. In DNA, the CDR3 is TGTGCCATCAGTGAAGGAAGGAGCACAGATACGCAGTATTTT. It encodes CAISEGRSTDTQYF.

The chain links TRBV29-1 to TRBJ1-4, with 8 bases lining up with TRBD1. Trimming took 6 bases from V and 4 from J; bases not matched to a gene: 4. This CDR3 has 13 residues. Germline CDR1 reads SQVTM; CDR2 reads ANQGSEA. This CDR3 is CSVETGDNEKLFF. In DNA form, the CDR3 reads TGCAGCGTGGAGACAGGGGATAATGAAAAACTGTTTTTT.

The sample holds a few counts of this clonotype. The J gene is TRBJ1-2, the V gene TRBV6-6; 7 nucleotides match TRBD1. The V gene's germline CDR1 is MNHNY and CDR2 SVGAGI (reference sequence). V was clipped by 2 bases and J by 1 base; unmatched bases: 7. The CDR3 is 16 residues long. The DNA for the CDR3 is TGTGCCAGCAGTTACGGGACAGCTGTTAATAACTATGGCTACACCTTC. It specifies CASSYGTAVNNYGYTF.

The chain combines TRBV3-1 with TRBJ2-5; a possible D gene is TRBD1 (5 bases). Near its end, the DNA agrees better with TRBJ2-7, so the J call may be wrong. Germline V gene data show CDR1 as LGHDT and CDR2 as YNNKEL (reference sequence). CDR3 length equals 13 residues. The CDR3: CASSGAFSYEQYF. The CDR3 bases are TGTGCCAGCAGCGGGGCCTTCTCCTACGAGCAGTACTTC.

The chain uses TRBV11-2 and TRBJ1-2, with TRBD1 identical over 7 bases. The CDR3 contains 13 residues. Trimming cost V 5 bases and J 7 bases; bases outside gene matches: 7. The germline V gene has CDR1 SGHAT and CDR2 FQNNGV. The CDR3 loop is CASSSTGVFGYTF. For the CDR3, the DNA is TGTGCCAGCAGCAGCACAGGGGTTTTTGGCTACACCTTC.

There are a few counts of this clonotype. The V call is TRBV7-8, the J call TRBJ1-1, with a weak D call TRBD1 (6 bases). Germline V gene lookup returns CDR1 SGHVS and CDR2 FQNEAQ. The V gene lost 7 bases and the J gene lost 5 bases, with 11 bases spanning the gap. The CDR3 spans 12 residues. CDR3 nucleotides: TGTGCCAGCATGTACAGGGAGACTGAAGCTTTCTTT. Residues: CASMYRETEAFF. Filled out from reference TRBV7-8 and TRBJ1-1, the complete variable domain reads GAGVSQSPRYKVAKRGQDVALRCDPISGHVSLFWYQQALGQGPEFLTYFQNEAQLDKSGLPSDRFFAERPEGSVSTLKIQRTQQEDSAVYLCASMYRETEAFFGQGTRLTVV.

The V call is TRBV6-1, the J call TRBJ2-1; 7 positions match TRBD2. Germline trimming cut 6 bases from V and 2 bases from J; bases unmatched to any gene: 10. The CDR3 loop spans 16 amino acids. CDR1 MNHNS and CDR2 SASEGT come from the germline V gene. Here the CDR3 reads CASRVYGGGTYNEQFF. CDR3 sequence (DNA): TGTGCCAGCAGGGTCTATGGGGGGGGGACCTACAATGAGCAGTTCTTC.

This clonotype turned up a few times. This chain links TRBV25-1 with TRBJ2-5, with TRBD1 matching 7 bases. CDR1 is MGHDK and CDR2 is SYGVNS in the germline V gene. With 1 base clipped from V and 4 bases from J, the junction kept 6 bases outside the gene matches. This CDR3 is built from 15 residues. This chain's CDR3 is CASSESLTGRETQYF. The CDR3 bases are TGTGCCAGCAGTGAATCCTTGACAGGGAGAGAGACCCAGTACTTC.

The chain is built from TRBV20-1 and TRBJ1-2, with D possibly matching TRBD1 (5 bases). Between the trimmed V and J ends, which lost 3 bases and 8 bases, there was a span of 10 bases. Looked up from germline, CDR1 is DFQATT and CDR2 is SNEGSKA (reference sequence). The CDR3 covers 11 residues. CDR3 sequence: CSASDREGYTF. In DNA, the CDR3 is TGCAGTGCTAGTGACAGAGAGGGCTACACCTTC.

This clonotype turned up a few times. One junction end does not reproduce the germline sequence, and a read error may be involved. The chain combines TRBV6-6 with TRBJ2-7; 9 nucleotides align to TRBD1. This CDR3 comprises 16 residues. CDR1 is MNHNY and CDR2 is SVGAGI in the germline V gene (reference sequence). The CDR3 sequence: CASSDSGTGRSYEQYF. The CDR3 nucleotides read TGTGCCAGCAGTGACTCCGGGACAGGGAGATCCTACGAGCAGTACTTC.

The CDR3 spells CSVVAGGPQHF. DNA for the CDR3: TGCAGCGTTGTGGCAGGGGGGCCCCAGCATTTT. The chain couples TRBV29-1 to TRBJ1-5; 7 bases fit TRBD1. CDR1 is SQVTM, CDR2 ANQGSEA, per germline. The CDR3 is 11 residues long. The J segment lost 9 bases and the V segment lost 4 bases, leaving 3 bases of the junction unmatched.

This clonotype was picked up a small number of times. This rearrangement joins TRBV5-1 to TRBJ2-7; possible D gene TRBD1, 5 bases. The germline gives CDR1 SGHRS, CDR2 YFSETQ. This CDR3 contains 14 residues. The germline V and J ends were trimmed by 8 bases and 0 bases, with 15 bases remaining between them. The CDR3 sequence: CASSVSQGSYEQYF. DNA of the CDR3: TGCGCCAGTTCAGTCAGCCAGGGCTCCTACGAGCAGTACTTC.

There are a few counts of this clonotype. The rearrangement uses TRBV12-3 or TRBV12-4 and TRBJ2-7, with D possibly TRBD2 on 6 matching bases. This CDR3 spans 12 amino acids. V was cut by 7 bases and J by 0 bases, with 7 bases left in between. Here the CDR3 DNA reads TGTGCCAGCATGGGGGGCTCCTACGAGCAGTACTTC. Translation gives CASMGGSYEQYF.

The gene calls are TRBV10-3 and TRBJ1-5, with D uncertain. Trimming left V 6 bases short and J 3 bases short, with 9 bases between. The CDR3 totals 13 residues. Looked up from germline, CDR1 is ENHRY and CDR2 is SYGVKD. The CDR3 reads CAISQQPNQPQHF. CDR3 in DNA: TGTGCCATCAGCCAACAGCCCAATCAGCCCCAGCATTTT.

The genes are TRBV27 and TRBJ2-5; 11 nucleotides agree with TRBD1. The tail of the sequence fits TRBJ2-7 better, so the J call may be wrong. This CDR3 is built from 15 residues. Germline V gene data show CDR1 as MNHEY and CDR2 as SMNVEV (reference sequence). The CDR3 protein is CASASPGQGAYEQYF. The CDR3 DNA sequence: TGTGCCAGCGCAAGCCCGGGACAGGGGGCCTACGAGCAGTACTTC.

This clonotype came up a few times. The chain employs TRBV10-3 and TRBJ2-6; TRBD2 agrees at 7 bases. Per the germline V gene, CDR1 is ENHRY and CDR2 is SYGVKD. The CDR3 loop spans 15 amino acids. Unmatched junction bases numbered 9, after V lost 11 bases and J lost 2 bases. The CDR3 DNA sequence: TGTGCCGTCCTCGGGGAGGGTGCTGGGGCCAACGTCCTGACTTTC. This gives the protein CAVLGEGAGANVLTF.

The chain has TRBV3-1 and TRBJ2-5, with no clear D. This CDR3 is built from 11 residues. V lost 9 bases and J 4 bases, leaving 9 bases between the germline ends. CDR1 is LGHDT, CDR2 YNNKEL, per germline (reference sequence). This CDR3 reads CASTLLETQYF. Here the CDR3 DNA reads TGTGCCAGTACACTTCTAGAGACCCAGTACTTC.

V usage is TRBV6-2 or TRBV6-3 and J usage is TRBJ2-5, with 12 bases lining up with TRBD2. The tail of the sequence fits TRBJ2-7 better, so the J call may be wrong. The CDR3 has 14 amino acids. Germline-derived CDR1 and CDR2 are MNHEY and SVGEGT. The CDR3 reads CASSTPGLAGEQYF. The DNA of the CDR3 is TGTGCCAGCAGTACTCCGGGACTAGCGGGCGAGCAGTACTTC.

V and J are TRBV10-3 and TRBJ1-4, with D maybe TRBD1 (5 bases). The CDR3 consists of 14 residues. V was trimmed by 6 bases and J by 7 bases, leaving 15 bases between them. From germline, CDR1 is ENHRY and CDR2 SYGVKD. CDR3 DNA: TGTGCCATCAGAAAAGGGCAGGGTGGTGAAAAACTGTTTTTT. Protein sequence: CAIRKGQGGEKLFF.

This clonotype was picked up a small number of times. This chain joins TRBV7-9 and TRBJ2-7; TRBD2 matches at 10 bases. CDR1 is SEHNR and CDR2 is FQNEAQ in the germline V gene (reference sequence). CDR3 length: 16 residues. Trimming took 5 bases from V and 4 from J; bases not matched to a gene: 11. CDR3 nucleotide sequence: TGTGCCAGCAGCCCAAGCGGGGGGGCAGAGTCATACGAGCAGTACTTC. Its translation is CASSPSGGAESYEQYF.

This sequence joins TRBV29-1 and TRBJ1-2; 7 nucleotides line up with TRBD1. The CDR3 consists of 12 residues. J gave up 3 bases and V 2 bases, and 0 bases lay outside the gene matches. Looked up from germline, CDR1 is SQVTM and CDR2 is ANQGSEA. CDR3 in amino acids: CSVETGDYGYTF. In DNA, the CDR3 is TGCAGCGTTGAAACAGGGGACTATGGCTACACCTTC.